The 22 T cell receptor beta chains below were found in one sample sequenced in a study of blood T cell repertoires in COVID-19. TCRdb's table, derived via immunoSEQ multiplex PCR, lists solely in-frame clones and lacks some. The sample records 40,000 to 50,000 clones, roughly nine tenths being singletons. Source material: peripheral blood. The receptors were sampled from a human donor in a cohort sampled during active COVID-19.

This chain links TRBV19 with TRBJ2-7, with a weak D call TRBD1 (6 bases). CDR3 length equals 14 residues. Germline CDR1 and CDR2: LNHDA and SQIVND (reference sequence). Deletions cut 4 bases from V and 0 bases from J, with 10 bases between. For the CDR3, the DNA is TGTGCCAGTAGTAGACAGGCGAGCTCCTACGAGCAGTACTTC. It translates to CASSRQASSYEQYF.

The chain is built from TRBV5-1 and TRBJ2-3, with TRBD2 matching 7 bases. This CDR3 is built from 15 residues. CDR1 is SGHRS and CDR2 is YFSETQ in the germline V gene. The junction had 10 bases not matched to a gene; V was cut back by 5 bases and J by 4 bases. CDR3 amino acids: CASRLASGPADTQYF. The CDR3 region has the DNA TGCGCCAGCAGGCTGGCTAGCGGCCCCGCAGATACGCAGTATTTT. Full variable domain (rest looked up from reference TRBV5-1 and TRBJ2-3): KAGVTQTPRYLIKTRGQQVTLSCSPISGHRSVSWYQQTPGQGLQFLFEYFSETQRNKGNFPGRFSGRQFSNSRSEMNVSTLELGDSALYLCASRLASGPADTQYFGPGTRLTVL.

V usage is TRBV27 and J usage is TRBJ1-5, with a tentative D call TRBD1 (5 bases). The CDR3 is 14 amino acids. V dropped 0 bases and J dropped 7 bases, with 10 bases sitting between them. CDR1 and CDR2 (germline): MNHEY, SMNVEV (reference sequence). CDR3 nucleotides: TGTGCCAGCAGTTTATCAGGGGCATGGCAGCCCCAGCATTTT. This translates into CASSLSGAWQPQHF.

The chain links TRBV7-2 to TRBJ1-2; TRBD1 matches at 11 bases. The trim removed 5 bases at V and 4 bases at J, leaving 3 bases unmatched. Germline V gene sequence: CDR1 SGHTA, CDR2 FQGNSA. The CDR3 sequence is 14 residues long. The CDR3 is CASSQDRGPYGYTF. The DNA of the CDR3 is TGTGCCAGCAGCCAGGACAGGGGGCCCTATGGCTACACCTTC.

The gene calls are TRBV5-4 and TRBJ2-3; 8 bases map to TRBD1. V lost 4 bases, J lost 6 bases, and 7 bases stayed unmatched. The CDR3 runs 14 residues. Germline CDR1 reads SGHNT; CDR2 reads YYREEE (reference sequence). The CDR3 DNA reads TGTGCCAGCAGCGCCGGGACAGGCTATGATACGCAGTATTTT. Translated, it gives CASSAGTGYDTQYF.

CDR3 loop: CASSLLSGIDTQYF. The CDR3 DNA reads as TGTGCCAGCAGCCTACTATCGGGGATAGATACGCAGTATTTT. V gene TRBV3-1 (or the pseudogene TRBV3-2) combines with J gene TRBJ2-3; the D gene is possibly TRBD2 (5 bases). V lost 4 bases to trimming and J lost 5 bases, with 13 bases between them. Per the germline V gene, CDR1 is LGHDT and CDR2 is YNNKEL (reference sequence). The CDR3 contains 14 residues.

A single count supports this clone. The chain carries TRBV9 and TRBJ1-3; 8 bases agree with TRBD1. CDR3 length equals 17 residues. Trimming cost V 2 bases and J 0 bases; bases outside gene matches: 7. CDR1 is SGDLS and CDR2 is YYNGEE in the germline V gene. The CDR3: CASSVSGQGLSGNTIYF. In nucleotides, the CDR3 is TGTGCCAGCAGCGTTTCAGGACAGGGCCTCTCTGGAAACACCATATATTTT.

The chain joins TRBV5-5 to TRBJ2-1, with 11 bases fitting TRBD1. Germline CDR1 and CDR2: SGHKS and YYEKEE (reference sequence). The V segment lost 4 bases and the J segment 8 bases; nucleotides outside the gene matches: 8. There are 15 residues in the CDR3. The CDR3 DNA follows: TGTGCCAGCAGCGTCCGGACAGGGGGCGACCATGAGCAGTTCTTC. Translated, it gives CASSVRTGGDHEQFF.

CDR3 amino acids: CATSRDPGGYNEQFF. The CDR3 DNA reads as TGTGCCACCAGCAGAGATCCGGGGGGGTACAATGAGCAGTTCTTC. The chain uses TRBV15 and TRBJ2-1, with TRBD2 matching 8 bases. CDR3 length: 15 residues. Per the germline V gene, CDR1 is LNHNV and CDR2 is YYDKDF (reference sequence). The ends lost 0 bases at V and 4 bases at J; junction bases unmatched: 2.

The J gene is TRBJ2-3, the V gene TRBV11-3; 8 bases are shared with TRBD2. Trimming at V came to 5 bases and at J to 1 base, leaving 5 bases not matched to a gene. CDR3 length equals 15 residues. Germline lookup yields CDR1 SGHNT and CDR2 YENEEA. CDR3 region: CASSQREGGTDTQYF. CDR3 DNA sequence: TGTGCCAGCAGCCAACGGGAGGGGGGCACAGATACGCAGTATTTT.

This clone was detected once. The gene calls are TRBV3-1 (or the pseudogene TRBV3-2) and TRBJ2-5, with D perhaps TRBD2 (7 bases). Germline V gives CDR1 LGHDT, CDR2 YNNKEL (reference sequence). This CDR3 has 17 amino acids. Trimming took 4 bases from V and 5 from J, leaving 23 bases between them. The CDR3 is CASSPQGGGLGLETQYF. CDR3 DNA: TGTGCCAGCAGCCCACAAGGGGGGGGCCTGGGTTTGGAGACCCAGTACTTC.

This chain links TRBV7-8 with TRBJ2-7; unclear D gene. V was trimmed by 1 base and J by 0 bases, leaving 7 bases between them. The CDR3 loop spans 14 amino acids. The germline CDR1 and CDR2 sequences are SGHVS and FQNEAQ. The CDR3 DNA follows: TGTGCCAGCAGCTTAGTTCCAGGCTCCTACGAGCAGTACTTC. Protein: CASSLVPGSYEQYF.

The gene calls are TRBV30 and TRBJ2-2; tentative D call: TRBD1 (6 bases). The CDR3 loop spans 17 amino acids. V lost 2 bases, J lost 1 base, and 17 bases lay in between. Germline values: CDR1 GTSNPN, CDR2 SVGIG (reference sequence). The CDR3 region is CAWSPPRTVGNTGELFF. The CDR3 nucleotides are TGTGCCTGGAGTCCTCCCCGGACAGTTGGGAACACCGGGGAGCTGTTTTTT.

This clone was seen once. The chain combines TRBV27 with TRBJ1-5; no reliable D call. The CDR3 length is 13 residues. Germline CDR1 is MNHEY and CDR2 is SMNVEV (reference sequence). V was cut by 6 bases and J by 7 bases, with 13 bases left in between. The CDR3 DNA reads TGTGCCAGCAGGTCTGACTGGTCCCAGCCCCAGCATTTT. It is translated as CASRSDWSQPQHF.

This chain joins TRBV7-2 and TRBJ2-7; no reliable D call. This CDR3 spans 14 amino acids. CDR1 and CDR2 from the germline V gene are SGHTA and FQGNSA. The germline V and J ends were trimmed by 2 bases and 7 bases, with 15 bases remaining between them. DNA of the CDR3: TGTGCCAGCAGCTTAAAGCATTCGTCGAGGGAGCAGTACTTC. As protein: CASSLKHSSREQYF.

For the CDR3, the DNA is TGTGCCAGCAGCTTGCTAGGGGGAAGGAACAATGAGCAGTTCTTC. It codes for CASSLLGGRNNEQFF. The rearrangement links TRBV7-8 to TRBJ2-1; weak D call: TRBD1 (6 bases). The CDR3 spans 15 residues. Germline V gives CDR1 SGHVS, CDR2 FQNEAQ. Trimming removed 3 bases at V and 5 bases at J, with 14 bases between. Looking up the rest from reference TRBV7-8 and TRBJ2-1 gives the full variable domain: GAGVSQSPRYKVAKRGQDVALRCDPISGHVSLFWYQQALGQGPEFLTYFQNEAQLDKSGLPSDRFFAERPEGSVSTLKIQRTQQEDSAVYLCASSLLGGRNNEQFFGPGTRLTVL.

The J gene is TRBJ2-5, the V gene TRBV19; TRBD1 matches at 8 bases. V lost 4 bases to trimming and J lost 0 bases; unmatched junction nucleotides: 4. Germline assignment: CDR1 LNHDA and CDR2 SQIVND (reference sequence). The CDR3 spans 15 residues. The chain's CDR3 is CASSTTGGYQETQYF. DNA of the CDR3: TGTGCCAGTAGTACCACAGGGGGGTACCAAGAGACCCAGTACTTC. The variable domain in full, completed from reference TRBV19 and TRBJ2-5, reads DGGITQSPKYLFRKEGQNVTLSCEQNLNHDAMYWYRQDPGQGLRLIYYSQIVNDFQKGDIAEGYSVSREKKESFPLTVTSAQKNPTAFYLCASSTTGGYQETQYFGPGTRLLVL.

The chain employs TRBV5-4 and TRBJ2-3, with 9 bases aligning to TRBD2. V trimming: 0 bases; J trimming: 4 bases; junction bases outside the gene matches: 9. This CDR3 spans 17 amino acids. The germline gives CDR1 SGHNT, CDR2 YYREEE (reference sequence). Here the CDR3 reads CASSLGLAASGSDTQYF. As DNA, the CDR3 is TGTGCCAGCAGCTTGGGACTAGCGGCCTCTGGGTCAGATACGCAGTATTTT. The full variable domain, in which reference TRBV5-4 and TRBJ2-3 provide the parts outside the CDR3, is ETGVTQSPTHLIKTRGQQVTLRCSSQSGHNTVSWYQQALGQGPQFIFQYYREEENGRGNFPPRFSGLQFPNYSSELNVNALELDDSALYLCASSLGLAASGSDTQYFGPGTRLTVL.

The J gene is TRBJ2-1, the V gene TRBV6-2 or TRBV6-3; 7 nucleotides align to TRBD2. The CDR3 is made up of 17 amino acids. The germline V gene encodes CDR1 MNHEY and CDR2 SVGEGT. Trimming took 4 bases from V and 9 from J; bases not matched to a gene: 18. CDR3 sequence: CASSSTSRSGILFEQFF. CDR3 in DNA: TGTGCCAGCAGTTCCACCTCTAGAAGCGGGATTCTCTTTGAGCAGTTCTTC.

This clone appeared once. V gene TRBV5-4 combines with J gene TRBJ2-1, with D possibly matching TRBD2 (5 bases). CDR1 and CDR2 (germline): SGHNT, YYREEE (reference sequence). Trimming took off 2 bases at V and 4 bases at J, with 7 bases between the two ends. This CDR3 comprises 13 residues. CDR3 loop: CASSFTGYNEQFF. CDR3 in DNA: TGTGCCAGCAGCTTTACGGGGTACAATGAGCAGTTCTTC.

The rearrangement joins TRBV6-5 to TRBJ1-1, with D perhaps matching TRBD1 (6 bases). Germline CDR1 and CDR2: MNHEY and SVGAGI. The germline V and J ends were trimmed by 1 base and 4 bases, with 16 bases remaining between them. This CDR3 has 16 residues. The CDR3 loop is CASSYFRWTAITEAFF. CDR3 DNA sequence: TGTGCCAGCAGTTACTTCCGCTGGACAGCGATCACTGAAGCTTTCTTT.

This clone showed up just once. This chain links TRBV27 with TRBJ2-7, with D possibly TRBD1 on 6 matching bases. With 3 bases removed from V and 6 bases from J, the gap between germline ends came to 12 bases. Germline CDR1 is MNHEY and CDR2 is SMNVEV (reference sequence). CDR3 size: 13 residues. The CDR3: CASSFGRGSEQYF. CDR3 DNA sequence: TGTGCCAGCAGTTTCGGCAGGGGATCCGAGCAGTACTTC.